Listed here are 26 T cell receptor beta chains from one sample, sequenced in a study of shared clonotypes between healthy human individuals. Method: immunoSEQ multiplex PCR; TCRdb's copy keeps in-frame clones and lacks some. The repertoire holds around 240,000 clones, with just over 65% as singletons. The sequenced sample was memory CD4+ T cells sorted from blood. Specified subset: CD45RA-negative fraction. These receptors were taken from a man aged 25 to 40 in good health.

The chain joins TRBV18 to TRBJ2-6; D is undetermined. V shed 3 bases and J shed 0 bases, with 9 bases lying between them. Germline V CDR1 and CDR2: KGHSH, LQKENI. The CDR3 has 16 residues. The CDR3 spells CASSPAPPSGANVLTF. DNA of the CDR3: TGTGCCAGCTCACCGGCGCCACCCTCTGGGGCCAACGTCCTGACTTTC. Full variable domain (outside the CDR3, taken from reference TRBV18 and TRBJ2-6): NAGVMQNPRHLVRRRGQEARLRCSPMKGHSHVYWYRQLPEEGLKFMVYLQKENIIDESGMPKERFSAEFPKEGPSILRIQQVVRGDSAAYFCASSPAPPSGANVLTFGAGSRLTVL.

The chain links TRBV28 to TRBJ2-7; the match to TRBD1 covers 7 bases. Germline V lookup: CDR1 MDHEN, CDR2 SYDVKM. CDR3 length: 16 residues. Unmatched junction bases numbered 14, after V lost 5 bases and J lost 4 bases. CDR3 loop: CASSVRVGRGSYEQYF. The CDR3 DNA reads TGTGCCAGCAGTGTAAGGGTGGGCAGGGGGTCTTACGAGCAGTACTTC.

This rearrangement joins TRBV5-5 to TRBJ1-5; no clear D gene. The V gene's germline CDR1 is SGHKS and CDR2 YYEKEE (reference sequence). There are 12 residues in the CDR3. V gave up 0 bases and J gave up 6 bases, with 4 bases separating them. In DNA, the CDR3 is TGTGCCAGCAGCTTGGATGGTCAGCCCCAGCATTTT. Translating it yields CASSLDGQPQHF.

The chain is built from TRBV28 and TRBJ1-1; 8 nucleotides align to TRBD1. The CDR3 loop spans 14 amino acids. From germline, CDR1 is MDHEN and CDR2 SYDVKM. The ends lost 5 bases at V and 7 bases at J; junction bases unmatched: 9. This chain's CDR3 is CASSPPGQVYEAFF. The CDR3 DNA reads TGTGCCAGCAGTCCTCCGGGACAGGTGTATGAAGCTTTCTTT.

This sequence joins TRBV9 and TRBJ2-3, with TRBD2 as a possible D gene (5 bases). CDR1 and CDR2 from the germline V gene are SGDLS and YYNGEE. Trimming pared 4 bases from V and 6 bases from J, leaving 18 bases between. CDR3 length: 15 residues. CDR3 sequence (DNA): TGTGCCAGCAGCCGGTCGGGATTGGATACGGATACGCAGTATTTT. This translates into CASSRSGLDTDTQYF. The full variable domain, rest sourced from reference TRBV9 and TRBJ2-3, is DSGVTQTPKHLITATGQRVTLRCSPRSGDLSVYWYQQSLDQGLQFLIQYYNGEERAKGNILERFSAQQFPDLHSELNLSSLELGDSALYFCASSRSGLDTDTQYFGPGTRLTVL.

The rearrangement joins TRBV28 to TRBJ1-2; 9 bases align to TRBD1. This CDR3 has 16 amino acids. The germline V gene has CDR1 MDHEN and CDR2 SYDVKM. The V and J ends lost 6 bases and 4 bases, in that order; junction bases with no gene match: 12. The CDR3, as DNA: TGTGCCAGCAGCAAGGACAGGGGTGGGGGTAGCTATGGCTACACCTTC. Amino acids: CASSKDRGGGSYGYTF.

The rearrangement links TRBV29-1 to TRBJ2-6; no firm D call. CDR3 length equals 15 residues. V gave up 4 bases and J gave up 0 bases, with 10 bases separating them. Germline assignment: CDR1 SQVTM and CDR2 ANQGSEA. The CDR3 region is CSVGMVSSGANVLTF. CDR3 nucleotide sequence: TGCAGCGTTGGGATGGTCAGCTCTGGGGCCAACGTCCTGACTTTC. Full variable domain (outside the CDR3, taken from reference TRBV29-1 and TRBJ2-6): SAVISQKPSRDICQRGTSLTIQCQVDSQVTMMFWYRQQPGQSLTLIATANQGSEATYESGFVIDKFPISRPNLTFSTLTVSNMSPEDSSIYLCSVGMVSSGANVLTFGAGSRLTVL.

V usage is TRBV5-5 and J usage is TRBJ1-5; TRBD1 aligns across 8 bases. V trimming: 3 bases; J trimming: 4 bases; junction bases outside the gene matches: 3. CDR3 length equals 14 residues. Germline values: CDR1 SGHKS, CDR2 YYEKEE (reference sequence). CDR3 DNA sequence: TGTGCCAGCAGCTGGGACAGGAATAATCAGCCCCAGCATTTT. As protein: CASSWDRNNQPQHF.

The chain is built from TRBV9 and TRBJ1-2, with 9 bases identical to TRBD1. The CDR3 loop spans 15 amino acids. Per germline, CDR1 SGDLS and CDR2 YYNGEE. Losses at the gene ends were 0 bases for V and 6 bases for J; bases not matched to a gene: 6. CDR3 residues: CASSVDTGGANGYTF. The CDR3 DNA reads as TGTGCCAGCAGCGTAGACACAGGGGGCGCGAATGGCTACACCTTC.

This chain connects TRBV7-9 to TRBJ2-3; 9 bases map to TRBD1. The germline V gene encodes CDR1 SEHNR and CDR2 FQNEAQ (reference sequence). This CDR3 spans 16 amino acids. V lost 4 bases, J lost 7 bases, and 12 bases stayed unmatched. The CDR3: CASSYPGGQGVHTQYF. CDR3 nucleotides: TGTGCCAGCAGCTACCCGGGGGGACAGGGCGTCCATACGCAGTATTTT.

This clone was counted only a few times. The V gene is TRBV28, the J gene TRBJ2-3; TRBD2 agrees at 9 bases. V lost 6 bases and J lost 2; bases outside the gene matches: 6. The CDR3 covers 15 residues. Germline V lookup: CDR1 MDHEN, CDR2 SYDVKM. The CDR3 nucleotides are TGTGCCAGCAGCCTAGCGGGATTAGCCACAGATACGCAGTATTTT. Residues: CASSLAGLATDTQYF.

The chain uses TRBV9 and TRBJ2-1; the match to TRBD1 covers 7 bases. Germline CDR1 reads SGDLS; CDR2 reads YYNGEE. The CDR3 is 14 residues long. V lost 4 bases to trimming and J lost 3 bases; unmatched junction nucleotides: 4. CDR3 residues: CASSPGGIYNEQFF. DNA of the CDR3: TGTGCCAGCAGCCCAGGGGGTATCTACAATGAGCAGTTCTTC.

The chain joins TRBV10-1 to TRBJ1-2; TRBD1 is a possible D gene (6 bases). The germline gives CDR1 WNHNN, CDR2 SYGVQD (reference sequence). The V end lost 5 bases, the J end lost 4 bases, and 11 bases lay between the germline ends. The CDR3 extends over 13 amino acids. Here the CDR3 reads CASSPGQSYGYTF. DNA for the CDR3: TGCGCCAGCAGTCCTGGACAGTCCTATGGCTACACCTTC.

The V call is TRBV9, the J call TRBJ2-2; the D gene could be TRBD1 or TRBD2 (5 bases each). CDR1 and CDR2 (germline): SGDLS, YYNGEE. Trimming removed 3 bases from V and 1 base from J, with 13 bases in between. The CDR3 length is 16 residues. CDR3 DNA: TGTGCCAGCAGCGCCTCAGGGACCTTGAACACCGGGGAGCTGTTTTTT. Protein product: CASSASGTLNTGELFF.

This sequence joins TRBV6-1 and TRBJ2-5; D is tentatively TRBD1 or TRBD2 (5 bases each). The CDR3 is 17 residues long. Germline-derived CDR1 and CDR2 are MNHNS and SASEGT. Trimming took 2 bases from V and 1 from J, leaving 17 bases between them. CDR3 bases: TGTGCCAGCAGTGAATTCCGGGACCGCACCCCCCAAGAGACCCAGTACTTC. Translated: CASSEFRDRTPQETQYF.

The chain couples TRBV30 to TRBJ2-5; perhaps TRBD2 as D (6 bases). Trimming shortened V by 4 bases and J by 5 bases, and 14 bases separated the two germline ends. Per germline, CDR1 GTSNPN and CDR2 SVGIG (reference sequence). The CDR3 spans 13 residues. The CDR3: CAWISAGKETQYF. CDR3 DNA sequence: TGTGCCTGGATCTCCGCGGGGAAGGAGACCCAGTACTTC.

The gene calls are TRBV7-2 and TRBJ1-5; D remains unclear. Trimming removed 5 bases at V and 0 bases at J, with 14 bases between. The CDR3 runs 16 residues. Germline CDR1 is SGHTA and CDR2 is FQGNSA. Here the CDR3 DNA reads TGTGCCAGCAGCCTCAGGACGGCCTATAGCAATCAGCCCCAGCATTTT. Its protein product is CASSLRTAYSNQPQHF. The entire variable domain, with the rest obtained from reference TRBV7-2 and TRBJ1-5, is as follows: GAGVSQSPSNKVTEKGKDVELRCDPISGHTALYWYRQSLGQGLEFLIYFQGNSAPDKSGLPSDRFSAERTGGSVSTLTIQRTQQEDSAVYLCASSLRTAYSNQPQHFGDGTRLSIL.

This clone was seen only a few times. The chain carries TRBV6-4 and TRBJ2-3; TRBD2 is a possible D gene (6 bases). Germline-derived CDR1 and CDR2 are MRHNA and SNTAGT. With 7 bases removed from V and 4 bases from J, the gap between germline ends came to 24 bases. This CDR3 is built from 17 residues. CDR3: CASIPGLAEGLADTQYF. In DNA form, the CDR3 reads TGTGCCAGCATCCCCGGCTTGGCGGAGGGCCTTGCAGATACGCAGTATTTT.

CDR3 protein: CASSPHRREVGYF. The CDR3 DNA sequence: TGTGCCAGCAGCCCACATCGGCGGGAGGTTGGGTACTTC. The J gene is TRBJ2-7, the V gene TRBV7-2, with TRBD2 identical over 8 bases. CDR3 size: 13 residues. V shed 5 bases, J shed 12 bases, and the junction held 12 bases outside the gene matches. CDR1 is SGHTA, CDR2 FQGNSA, per germline. The complete variable domain, with remaining parts taken from reference TRBV7-2 and TRBJ2-7, reads GAGVSQSPSNKVTEKGKDVELRCDPISGHTALYWYRQSLGQGLEFLIYFQGNSAPDKSGLPSDRFSAERTGGSVSTLTIQRTQQEDSAVYLCASSPHRREVGYFGPGTRLTVT.

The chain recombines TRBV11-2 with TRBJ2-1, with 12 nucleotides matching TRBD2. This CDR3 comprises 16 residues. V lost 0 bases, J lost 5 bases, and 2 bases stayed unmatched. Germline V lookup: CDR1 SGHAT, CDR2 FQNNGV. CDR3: CASSLDTSGRHNEQFF. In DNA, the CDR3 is TGTGCCAGCAGCTTAGACACTAGCGGGAGGCACAATGAGCAGTTCTTC.

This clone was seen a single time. CDR3: CASSFTDQETQYF. CDR3 nucleotide sequence: TGTGCCAGCAGCTTTACAGACCAAGAGACCCAGTACTTC. The chain combines TRBV5-5 with TRBJ2-5; D is undetermined. Germline CDR1 and CDR2: SGHKS and YYEKEE (reference sequence). V lost 2 bases, J lost 0 bases, and 5 bases lay in between. The CDR3 runs 13 residues.

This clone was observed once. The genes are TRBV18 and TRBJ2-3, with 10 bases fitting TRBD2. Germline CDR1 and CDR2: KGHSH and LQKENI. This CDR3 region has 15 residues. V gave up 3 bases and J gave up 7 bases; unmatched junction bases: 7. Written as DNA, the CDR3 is TGTGCCAGCTCACCCGGTAGCGGGAGGAAAAATACGCAGTATTTT. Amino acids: CASSPGSGRKNTQYF. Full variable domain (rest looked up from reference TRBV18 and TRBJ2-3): NAGVMQNPRHLVRRRGQEARLRCSPMKGHSHVYWYRQLPEEGLKFMVYLQKENIIDESGMPKERFSAEFPKEGPSILRIQQVVRGDSAAYFCASSPGSGRKNTQYFGPGTRLTVL.

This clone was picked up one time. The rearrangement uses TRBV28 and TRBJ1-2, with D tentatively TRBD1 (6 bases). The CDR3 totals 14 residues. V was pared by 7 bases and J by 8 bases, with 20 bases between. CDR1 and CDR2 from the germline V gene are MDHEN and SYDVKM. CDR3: CASTETGTWSGYTF. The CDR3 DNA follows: TGTGCCAGCACAGAGACAGGTACTTGGAGCGGCTACACCTTC.

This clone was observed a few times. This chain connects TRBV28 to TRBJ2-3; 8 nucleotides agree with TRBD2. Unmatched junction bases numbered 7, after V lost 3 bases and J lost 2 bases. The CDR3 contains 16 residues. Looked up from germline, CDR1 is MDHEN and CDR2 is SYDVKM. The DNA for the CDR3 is TGTGCCAGCAGTTTTTTTGCGGGAGGAAACACAGATACGCAGTATTTT. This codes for CASSFFAGGNTDTQYF.

The CDR3 is CASSLGLADYSYEQYF. The CDR3 DNA follows: TGTGCCAGCAGCTTGGGCCTAGCGGATTACTCCTACGAGCAGTACTTC. This rearrangement joins TRBV5-4 to TRBJ2-7, with 7 positions matching TRBD2. The CDR3 runs to 16 residues. CDR1 SGHNT and CDR2 YYREEE come from the germline V gene (reference sequence). Germline trimming cut 0 bases from V and 0 bases from J; bases unmatched to any gene: 6.

The CDR3 spells CASSPLGQINEKLFF. The CDR3 DNA follows: TGTGCCAGCAGCCCACTGGGCCAGATTAATGAAAAACTGTTTTTT. The chain uses TRBV4-2 and TRBJ1-4; D is unresolved. With 4 bases removed from V and 4 bases from J, the gap between germline ends came to 13 bases. The CDR3 loop spans 15 amino acids. The germline gives CDR1 LGHNA, CDR2 YNFKEQ.